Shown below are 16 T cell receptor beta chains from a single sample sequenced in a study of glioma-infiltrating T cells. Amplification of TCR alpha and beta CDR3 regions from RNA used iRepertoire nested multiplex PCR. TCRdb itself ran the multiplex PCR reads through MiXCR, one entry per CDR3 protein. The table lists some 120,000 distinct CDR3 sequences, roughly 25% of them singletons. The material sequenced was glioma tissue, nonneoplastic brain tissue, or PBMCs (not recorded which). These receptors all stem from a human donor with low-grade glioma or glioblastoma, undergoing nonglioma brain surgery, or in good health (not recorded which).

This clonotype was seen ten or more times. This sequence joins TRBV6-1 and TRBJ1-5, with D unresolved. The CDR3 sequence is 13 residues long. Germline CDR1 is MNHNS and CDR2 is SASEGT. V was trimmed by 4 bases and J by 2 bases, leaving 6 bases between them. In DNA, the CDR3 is TGTGCCAGCAGTGGTGGGGGCAATCAGCCCCAGCATTTT. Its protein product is CASSGGGNQPQHF.

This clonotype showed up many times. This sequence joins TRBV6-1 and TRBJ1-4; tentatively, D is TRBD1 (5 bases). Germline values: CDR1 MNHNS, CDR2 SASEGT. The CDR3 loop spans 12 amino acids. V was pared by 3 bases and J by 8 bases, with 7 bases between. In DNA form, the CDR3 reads TGTGCCAGCAGTGAGAGGGGCGAAAAACTGTTTTTT. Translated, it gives CASSERGEKLFF.

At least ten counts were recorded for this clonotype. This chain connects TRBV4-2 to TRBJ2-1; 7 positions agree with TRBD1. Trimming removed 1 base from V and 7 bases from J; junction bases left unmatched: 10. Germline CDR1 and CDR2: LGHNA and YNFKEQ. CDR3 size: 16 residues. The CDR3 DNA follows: TGTGCCAGCAGCCAAGCCCGGGACAGTACAAGAAATGAGCAGTTCTTC. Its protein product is CASSQARDSTRNEQFF.

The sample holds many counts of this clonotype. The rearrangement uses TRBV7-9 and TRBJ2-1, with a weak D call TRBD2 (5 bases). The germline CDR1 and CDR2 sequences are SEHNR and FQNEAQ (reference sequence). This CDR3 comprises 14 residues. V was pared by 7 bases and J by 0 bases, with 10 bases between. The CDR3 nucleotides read TGTGCCAGCAACCGAGGGAGCTCCTACAATGAGCAGTTCTTC. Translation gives CASNRGSSYNEQFF.

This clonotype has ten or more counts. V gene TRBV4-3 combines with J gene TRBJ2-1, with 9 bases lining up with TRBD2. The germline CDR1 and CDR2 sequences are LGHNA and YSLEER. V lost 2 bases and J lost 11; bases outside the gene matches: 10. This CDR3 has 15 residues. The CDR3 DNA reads TGCGCCAGCAGCCAAAATGTCGTAGCGGGAGAGAAGCAGTTCTTC. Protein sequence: CASSQNVVAGEKQFF.

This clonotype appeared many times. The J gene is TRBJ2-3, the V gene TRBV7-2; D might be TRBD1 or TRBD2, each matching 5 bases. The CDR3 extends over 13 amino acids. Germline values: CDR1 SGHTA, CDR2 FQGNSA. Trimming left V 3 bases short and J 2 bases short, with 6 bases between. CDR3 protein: CASSLGVTDTQYF. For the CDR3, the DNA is TGTGCCAGCAGCTTGGGGGTCACAGATACGCAGTATTTT.

This CDR3 is CASSELLFSGGETQYF. In DNA form, the CDR3 reads TGCGCCAGCAGTGAACTTCTGTTTAGCGGAGGAGAGACCCAGTACTTC. The V call is TRBV10-2, the J call TRBJ2-5; TRBD2 might be the D (6 bases). V lost 3 bases, J lost 4 bases, and 18 bases lay in between. The CDR3 loop spans 16 amino acids. Germline CDR1 and CDR2: WSHSY and SAAADI.

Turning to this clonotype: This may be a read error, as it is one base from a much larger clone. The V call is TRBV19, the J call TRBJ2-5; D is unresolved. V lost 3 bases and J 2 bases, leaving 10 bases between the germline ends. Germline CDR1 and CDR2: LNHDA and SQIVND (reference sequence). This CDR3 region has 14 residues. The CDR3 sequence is CASSMSVNQETQYF. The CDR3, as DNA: TGTGCCAGTAGTATGAGCGTGAATCAAGAGACCCAGTACTTC.

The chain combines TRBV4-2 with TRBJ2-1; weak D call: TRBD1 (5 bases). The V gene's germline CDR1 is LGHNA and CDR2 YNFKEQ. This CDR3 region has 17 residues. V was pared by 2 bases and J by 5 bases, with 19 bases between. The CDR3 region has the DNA TGTGCCAGCAGCCAACAGATCCCCGTCGACAGTAACAATGAGCAGTTCTTC. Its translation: CASSQQIPVDSNNEQFF.

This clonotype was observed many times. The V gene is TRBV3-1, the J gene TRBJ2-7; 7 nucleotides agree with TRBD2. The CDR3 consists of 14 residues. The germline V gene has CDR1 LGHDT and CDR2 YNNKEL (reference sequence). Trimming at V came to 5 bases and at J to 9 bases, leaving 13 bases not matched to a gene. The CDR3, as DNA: TGTGCCAGCAGCGACGGGGGGTCGGCGTTCTGGCAGTACTTC. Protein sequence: CASSDGGSAFWQYF.

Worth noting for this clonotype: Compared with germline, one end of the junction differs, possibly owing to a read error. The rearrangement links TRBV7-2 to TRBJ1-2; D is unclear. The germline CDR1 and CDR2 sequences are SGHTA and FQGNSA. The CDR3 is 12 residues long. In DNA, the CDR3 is TGTTCCAGCAGCTTAGCGGAATATGGCTACACCTTC. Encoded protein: CSSSLAEYGYTF.

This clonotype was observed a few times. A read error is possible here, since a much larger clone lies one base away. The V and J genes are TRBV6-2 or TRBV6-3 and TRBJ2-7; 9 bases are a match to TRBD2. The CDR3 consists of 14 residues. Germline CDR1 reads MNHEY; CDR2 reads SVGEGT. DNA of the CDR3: TGTACCAGCAGTCGAAGTAGCGGGAGTTGGGAGCAGTACTTC. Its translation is CTSSRSSGSWEQYF.

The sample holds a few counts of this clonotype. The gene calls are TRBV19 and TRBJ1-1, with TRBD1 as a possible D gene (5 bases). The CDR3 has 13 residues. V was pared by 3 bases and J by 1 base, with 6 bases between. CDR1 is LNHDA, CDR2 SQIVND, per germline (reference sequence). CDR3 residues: CASSIGGNTEAFF. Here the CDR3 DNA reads TGTGCCAGTAGTATCGGGGGGAACACTGAAGCTTTCTTT.

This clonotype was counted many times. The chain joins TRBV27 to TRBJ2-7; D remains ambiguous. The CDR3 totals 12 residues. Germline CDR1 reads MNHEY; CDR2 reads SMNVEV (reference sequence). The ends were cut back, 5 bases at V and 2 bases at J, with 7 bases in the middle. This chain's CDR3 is CASSAGPYEQYF. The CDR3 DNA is TGTGCCAGCAGTGCCGGACCCTACGAGCAGTACTTC.

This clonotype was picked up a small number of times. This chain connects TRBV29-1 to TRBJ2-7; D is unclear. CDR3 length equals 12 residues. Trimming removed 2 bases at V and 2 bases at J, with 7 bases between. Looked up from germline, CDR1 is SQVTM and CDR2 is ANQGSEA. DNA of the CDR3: TGCAGCGTTGAAAAGGGAACCTACGAGCAGTACTTC. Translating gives CSVEKGTYEQYF.

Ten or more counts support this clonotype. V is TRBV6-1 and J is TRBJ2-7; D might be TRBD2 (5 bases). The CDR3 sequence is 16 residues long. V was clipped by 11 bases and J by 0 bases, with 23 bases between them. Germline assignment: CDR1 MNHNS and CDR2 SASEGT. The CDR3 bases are TGTGCCGCCTCCCCTAGCCCAACTACCTCCTCCTACGAGCAGTACTTC. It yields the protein CAASPSPTTSSYEQYF.